The 13 T cell receptor beta chains in this list originate from one sample, sequenced in a study of blood T cell repertoires in COVID-19 (dated by TCRdb to the early 2020s). The library was generated by the immunoSEQ multiplex PCR assay. The source is immuneACCESS, and TCRdb retained only in-frame sequences with V and J called. Part of the clones is not carried over; for the studies checked, unresolved V genes explain less than half of this, and the remainder is unexplained. Present in this sample are 350,000 to 500,000 clones, 88% of which were seen just once. The ten largest clones represent 1.2% to 1.5% of the sample. The specimen sequenced was PBMCs or T cells enriched from blood (not recorded which). The source of these receptors is a woman under 30 who had been exposed to COVID-19.

The chain uses TRBV27 and TRBJ1-6; the D is unclear. Germline V gives CDR1 MNHEY, CDR2 SMNVEV (reference sequence). The CDR3 has 14 amino acids. V was shortened by 3 bases and J by 7 bases, with 10 bases between the two germline ends. The CDR3 loop reads CASSFPVLNSPLHF. The CDR3, as DNA: TGTGCCAGCAGTTTCCCGGTACTGAATTCACCCCTCCACTTT.

The table lists this clone with a count of one. The rearrangement uses TRBV29-1 and TRBJ2-5, with 12 bases identical to TRBD2. This CDR3 is built from 17 residues. Trimming removed 3 bases from V and 5 bases from J; junction bases left unmatched: 13. Germline CDR1 is SQVTM and CDR2 is ANQGSEA. CDR3 residues: CSVDGSSGRGGSETQYF. CDR3 nucleotides: TGCAGCGTTGATGGGTCTAGCGGGAGGGGGGGCTCGGAGACCCAGTACTTC.

The chain couples TRBV7-4 to TRBJ1-6; 10 bases agree with TRBD1. V shed 5 bases, J shed 9 bases, and the junction held 28 bases outside the gene matches. CDR3 length: 22 residues. Germline CDR1 reads SGHVT; CDR2 reads SQSDAQ. The CDR3 nucleotides are TGTGCCAGCAGCCAAACCGGGACAGGGGTCTTCCGACCCCTGCTGAGGGGTTCACCCCTCCACTTT. Translation gives CASSQTGTGVFRPLLRGSPLHF.

This chain connects TRBV7-9 to TRBJ2-1; TRBD2 aligns across 7 bases. Looked up from germline, CDR1 is SEHNR and CDR2 is FQNEAQ (reference sequence). V lost 2 bases and J lost 8; bases outside the gene matches: 9. The CDR3 runs 15 residues. The CDR3 bases are TGTGCCAGCAGCTTACGGCGGGAGCCCCTCCATGAGCAGTTCTTC. Amino acids: CASSLRREPLHEQFF.

J is TRBJ2-1 and V is TRBV6-2 or TRBV6-3, with a possible D match to TRBD2 (5 bases). Trimming removed 5 bases from V and 9 bases from J, with 20 bases in between. Germline CDR1 and CDR2: MNHEY and SVGEGT. This CDR3 has 15 amino acids. CDR3: CASSPGWTRSVEQFF. In nucleotides, the CDR3 is TGTGCCAGCAGTCCCGGGTGGACTCGGTCCGTTGAGCAGTTCTTC.

This chain uses TRBV7-2 with TRBJ1-5; maybe TRBD1 (5 bases). The CDR3 is 15 residues long. V was cut by 0 bases and J by 1 base, with 7 bases left in between. CDR1 and CDR2 (germline): SGHTA, FQGNSA. The DNA of the CDR3 is TGTGCCAGCAGCTTAGCAGGGGCGAGCAATCAGCCCCAGCATTTT. It encodes CASSLAGASNQPQHF.

In its sample, this clone was seen once. The V gene is TRBV5-1, the J gene TRBJ2-7, with 7 bases fitting TRBD1. CDR3 length: 17 residues. The junction had 16 bases not matched to a gene; V was cut back by 5 bases and J by 2 bases. CDR1 and CDR2 (germline): SGHRS, YFSETQ. CDR3 in DNA: TGCGCCAGCAGATTAACAGGGGCTGGCCTGCTCCCCTACGAGCAGTACTTC. This sequence encodes CASRLTGAGLLPYEQYF.

The V call is TRBV28, the J call TRBJ2-3, with 11 bases aligning to TRBD2. In germline, CDR1 is MDHEN, CDR2 SYDVKM. Trimming took 3 bases from V and 9 from J; bases not matched to a gene: 17. This CDR3 has 18 amino acids. CDR3: CASSFVSGGEPHQATQYF. CDR3 in DNA: TGTGCCAGCAGTTTTGTTAGCGGGGGGGAACCCCATCAGGCGACGCAGTATTTT. Filled out from reference TRBV28 and TRBJ2-3, the complete variable domain reads DVKVTQSSRYLVKRTGEKVFLECVQDMDHENMFWYRQDPGLGLRLIYFSYDVKMKEKGDIPEGYSVSREKKERFSLILESASTNQTSMYLCASSFVSGGEPHQATQYFGPGTRLTVL.

The CDR3 sequence: CASSYRYRGPYEQYF. The DNA for the CDR3 is TGTGCCAGCAGTTACCGATACAGGGGACCCTACGAGCAGTACTTC. V is TRBV6-5 and J is TRBJ2-7, with 7 bases fitting TRBD1. The germline gives CDR1 MNHEY, CDR2 SVGAGI. Germline trimming cut 2 bases from V and 2 bases from J; bases unmatched to any gene: 6. The CDR3 is 15 amino acids.

The chain employs TRBV27 and TRBJ2-1; TRBD2 matches at 8 bases. Germline-derived CDR1 and CDR2 are MNHEY and SMNVEV (reference sequence). The CDR3 totals 16 residues. Losses at the gene ends were 2 bases for V and 1 base for J; bases not matched to a gene: 4. CDR3 region: CASSLNLAGSYNEQFF. The CDR3, as DNA: TGTGCCAGCAGTTTAAATCTAGCGGGTTCCTACAATGAGCAGTTCTTC.

The chain links TRBV18 to TRBJ1-1; D possibly corresponds to TRBD1 (5 bases). CDR1 is KGHSH, CDR2 LQKENI, per germline. The CDR3 extends over 13 amino acids. The V end was cut by 3 bases, the J end by 7 bases, with 12 bases between. CDR3 protein: CASSPKGQGEAFF. DNA for the CDR3: TGTGCCAGCTCACCGAAAGGTCAGGGTGAAGCTTTCTTT.

The chain combines TRBV14 with TRBJ2-3; TRBD2 matches 9 bases. The CDR3 is made up of 16 amino acids. The V gene end was trimmed by 4 bases and the J gene end by 1 base; junction bases not matched to a gene: 6. Germline V gene sequence: CDR1 SGHDN, CDR2 FVKESK. CDR3 in DNA: TGTGCCAGCAGCCCTCTAGCGGGGCGGGGCACAGATACGCAGTATTTT. Its protein product is CASSPLAGRGTDTQYF.

The chain uses TRBV28 and TRBJ1-1; the D gene is possibly TRBD1 (5 bases). Trimming shortened V by 4 bases and J by 4 bases, and 7 bases separated the two germline ends. This CDR3 has 12 amino acids. CDR1 and CDR2 from the germline V gene are MDHEN and SYDVKM. CDR3 sequence (DNA): TGTGCCAGCAGTTGGGGGGGCACTGAAGCTTTCTTT. It specifies CASSWGGTEAFF.